This section outlines one T cell receptor beta chain sequence together with its context. This sample stems from a study of response to subunit inactivated influenza vaccine. The germline V gene has CDR1 SGHRS and CDR2 YFSETQ. This CDR3 has 14 amino acids. Germline trimming cut 4 bases from V and 3 bases from J; bases unmatched to any gene: 7. One entry per CDR3 protein, called by TCRdb with MiXCR from the RT-PCR reads. The repertoire has a few hundred thousand distinct CDR3 sequences, around 15% of them found once; the top ten carry 11%. The chain uses TRBV5-1 and TRBJ2-7; the match to TRBD1 covers 7 bases. The clonotype comes from a man between 50 and 59 years old who received an inactivated influenza vaccine. The sequenced sample was PBMCs from blood, obtained 11 to 12 days after vaccination. The DNA for the CDR3 is TGCGCCAGCAGCACCGGGACAGCCCTCTACGAGCAGTACTTC. Amino acid sequence: CASSTGTALYEQYF. The full variable domain, completed using reference TRBV5-1 and TRBJ2-7, is KAGVTQTPRYLIKTRGQQVTLSCSPISGHRSVSWYQQTPGQGLQFLFEYFSETQRNKGNFPGRFSGRQFSNSRSEMNVSTLELGDSALYLCASSTGTALYEQYFGPGTRLTVT.